Listed below are T cell receptor beta chains from one sample, sequenced in a study of regulatory T cells. The assay was immunoSEQ multiplex PCR, and TCRdb's table has in-frame clones only and misses some. This sample has almost 30,000 clones, with 85% to 95% found just once. Sequenced material: conventional CD4+ T cells sorted from blood. The source is a person aged 18 to 29 with CD3G deficiency. Both conserved end residues are part of each CDR3. D genes are given only for firm matches. Not all rows give a size; the values are once, few, many and, for expanded clones, a class.

J gene | clone size | D gene | V gene | CDR3 DNA | CDR3 protein
TRBJ2-3 | . | TRBD2 | TRBV5-1 | TGCGCCAGCAGCTTGGGGACTAGCGGTTCCCCCACAGATACGCAGTATTTT | CASSLGTSGSPTDTQYF
TRBJ1-6 | few | . | TRBV7-2 | TGTGCCAGCAGCTTACGGGGGGCGGTTAGGTCACCCCTCCACTTT | CASSLRGAVRSPLHF
TRBJ2-2 | . | . | TRBV4-3 | TGCGCCAGCAGCCAAGGGGCGGCTAGCGTGGGGGAGCTGTTTTTT | CASSQGAASVGELFF
TRBJ2-1 | . | . | TRBV5-1 | TGCGCCAGCAGCCCCCGCGGCCATGAGCAGTTCTTC | CASSPRGHEQFF
TRBJ2-3 | once | TRBD2 | TRBV5-1 | TGCGCCAGCAGCTCGCAAGCGGGGGGGCCACCAGATACGCAGTATTTT | CASSSQAGGPPDTQYF
TRBJ2-5 | . | . | TRBV28 | TGTGCCAGCAGTTCTCTGTCGTGGGGTTCTGAAGAGACCCAGTACTTC | CASSSLSWGSEETQYF
TRBJ2-4 | . | . | TRBV29-1 | TGCAGCGGGAGACAGGGAGGAAACATTCAGTACTTC | CSGRQGGNIQYF
TRBJ2-5 | . | TRBD1 | TRBV18 | TGTGCCAGCTCCGGACAGGGGACCCAGTACTTC | CASSGQGTQYF
TRBJ2-1 | . | . | TRBV28 | TGTGCCAGCAGTTTACGGCAGGGTCTCAATGAGCAGTTCTTC | CASSLRQGLNEQFF
TRBJ2-7 | . | . | TRBV11-2 | TGTGCCAGCAGCTTAGATGCAGCCTCCTACGAGCAGTACTTC | CASSLDAASYEQYF
TRBJ2-6 | . | . | TRBV19 | TGTGCCAGTAGGGATACAGGGTCCGGGGCCAACGTCCTGACTTTC | CASRDTGSGANVLTF
TRBJ2-7 | few | . | TRBV6-1 | TGTGCCAGCAGTGCGACTTGGGACGACGAGCAGTACTTC | CASSATWDDEQYF
TRBJ2-2 | . | . | TRBV27 | TGTGCCAGCAGTCTTAATACCGGGGAGCTGTTTTTT | CASSLNTGELFF
TRBJ1-2 | . | . | TRBV6-1 | TGTGCCAGCAGCCATCAGGGTGGGCCTTTTGGCTACACCTTC | CASSHQGGPFGYTF
TRBJ2-1 | . | TRBD2 | TRBV28 | TGTGCCAGCAGTTTTAGCGGGATGAGCTCCTACAATGAGCAGTTCTTC | CASSFSGMSSYNEQFF
TRBJ2-1 | . | TRBD2 | TRBV7-8 | TGTGCCAGCAGCTCCGTCGGACTAGCGGCGAATGAGCAGTTCTTC | CASSSVGLAANEQFF
TRBJ2-1 | . | . | TRBV28 | TGTGCCAGCAGTTGGAGGGCCACTCGCAATGAGCAGTTCTTC | CASSWRATRNEQFF
TRBJ1-5 | . | . | TRBV2 | TGTGCCAGCATGGCAGAAGTCAATCAGCCCCAGCATTTT | CASMAEVNQPQHF